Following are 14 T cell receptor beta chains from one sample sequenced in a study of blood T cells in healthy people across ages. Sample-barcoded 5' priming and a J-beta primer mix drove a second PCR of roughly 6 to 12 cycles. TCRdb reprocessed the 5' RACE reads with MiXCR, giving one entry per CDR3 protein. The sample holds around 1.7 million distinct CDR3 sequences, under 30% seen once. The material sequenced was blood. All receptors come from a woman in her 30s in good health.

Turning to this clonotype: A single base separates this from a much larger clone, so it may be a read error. In DNA form, the CDR3 reads TGCAGGGGGACGTACAGCGGCTACGAGCAGTACTTC. It is translated as CRGTYSGYEQYF. The J gene is TRBJ2-7, the V gene TRBV29-1; D assignment may be TRBD1 or TRBD2 (5 bases each). This CDR3 is 12 amino acids long. The germline gives CDR1 SQVTM, CDR2 ANQGSEA.

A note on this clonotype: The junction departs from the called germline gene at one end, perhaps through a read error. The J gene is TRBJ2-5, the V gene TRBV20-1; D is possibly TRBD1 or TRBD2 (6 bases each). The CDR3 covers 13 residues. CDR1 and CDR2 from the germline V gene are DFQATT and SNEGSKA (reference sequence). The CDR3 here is CSAQRGLQETLYF. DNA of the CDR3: TGCAGTGCCCAACGGGGGCTCCAAGAGACCCTGTACTTC.

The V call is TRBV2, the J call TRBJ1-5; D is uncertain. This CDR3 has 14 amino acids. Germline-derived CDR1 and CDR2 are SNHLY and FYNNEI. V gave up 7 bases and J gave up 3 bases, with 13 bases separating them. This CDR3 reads CASTEEVFNQPQHF. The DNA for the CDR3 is TGTGCCAGCACCGAGGAAGTTTTCAATCAGCCCCAGCATTTT.

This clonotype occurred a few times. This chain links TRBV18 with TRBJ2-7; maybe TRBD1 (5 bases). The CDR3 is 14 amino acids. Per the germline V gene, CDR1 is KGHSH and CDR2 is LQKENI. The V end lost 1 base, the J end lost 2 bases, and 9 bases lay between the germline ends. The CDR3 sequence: CASSPLTATYEQYF. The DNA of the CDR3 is TGTGCCAGCTCACCACTGACAGCGACCTACGAGCAGTACTTC.

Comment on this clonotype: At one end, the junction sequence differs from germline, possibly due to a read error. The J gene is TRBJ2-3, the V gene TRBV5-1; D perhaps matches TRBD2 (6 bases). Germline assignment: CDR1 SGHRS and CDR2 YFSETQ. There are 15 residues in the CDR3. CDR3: CASRLVRGNTDTQYF. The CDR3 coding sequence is TGCGCCAGCAGGTTGGTGCGCGGGAACACAGATACGCAGTATTTT.

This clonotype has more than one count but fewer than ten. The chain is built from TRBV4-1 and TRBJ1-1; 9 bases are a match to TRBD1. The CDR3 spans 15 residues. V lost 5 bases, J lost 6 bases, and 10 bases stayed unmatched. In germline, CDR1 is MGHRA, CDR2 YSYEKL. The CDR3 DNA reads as TGCGCCAGCAGCGACCACAGGGGGCGAGGATCTGAAGCTTTCTTT. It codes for CASSDHRGRGSEAFF.

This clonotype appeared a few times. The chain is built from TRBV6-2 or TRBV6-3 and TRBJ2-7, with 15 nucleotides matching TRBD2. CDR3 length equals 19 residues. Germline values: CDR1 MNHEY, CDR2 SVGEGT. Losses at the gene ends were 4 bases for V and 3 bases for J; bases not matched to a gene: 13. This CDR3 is CASSSPGLAGGISIYEQYF. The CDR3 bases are TGTGCCAGCAGTTCCCCCGGACTAGCGGGAGGGATTTCGATCTACGAGCAGTACTTC.

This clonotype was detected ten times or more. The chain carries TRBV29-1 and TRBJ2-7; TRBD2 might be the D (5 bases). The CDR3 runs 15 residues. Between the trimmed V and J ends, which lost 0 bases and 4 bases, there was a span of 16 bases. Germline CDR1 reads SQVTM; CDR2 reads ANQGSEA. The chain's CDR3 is CSVEDPREGLYEQYF. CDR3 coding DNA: TGCAGCGTTGAAGATCCCCGTGAGGGTTTGTACGAGCAGTACTTC.

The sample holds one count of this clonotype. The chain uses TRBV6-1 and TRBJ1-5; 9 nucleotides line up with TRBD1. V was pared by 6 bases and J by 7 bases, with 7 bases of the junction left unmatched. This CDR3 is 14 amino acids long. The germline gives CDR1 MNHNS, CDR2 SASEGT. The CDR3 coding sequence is TGTGCCAGCAGGGACAGGGGTTATACCCAGCCCCAGCATTTT. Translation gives CASRDRGYTQPQHF.

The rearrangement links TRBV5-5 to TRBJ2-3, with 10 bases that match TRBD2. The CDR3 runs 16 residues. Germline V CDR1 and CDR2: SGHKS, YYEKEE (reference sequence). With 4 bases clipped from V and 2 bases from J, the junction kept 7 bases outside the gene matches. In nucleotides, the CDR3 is TGTGCCAGCAGCCAAGGACTAGCGGAGAACACAGATACGCAGTATTTT. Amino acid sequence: CASSQGLAENTDTQYF.

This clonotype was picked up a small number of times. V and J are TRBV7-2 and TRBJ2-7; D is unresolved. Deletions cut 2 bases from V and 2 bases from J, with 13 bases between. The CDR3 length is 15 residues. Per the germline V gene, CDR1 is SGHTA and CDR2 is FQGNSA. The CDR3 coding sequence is TGTGCCAGCAGCTTACAGCCTAGTGTAACCTACGAGCAGTACTTC. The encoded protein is CASSLQPSVTYEQYF.

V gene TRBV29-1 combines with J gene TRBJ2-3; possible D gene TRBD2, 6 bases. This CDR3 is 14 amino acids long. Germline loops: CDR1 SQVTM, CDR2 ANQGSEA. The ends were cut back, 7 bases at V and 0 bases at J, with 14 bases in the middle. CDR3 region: CSAGAGTSTDTQYF. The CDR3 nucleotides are TGCAGCGCTGGGGCGGGGACGAGCACAGATACGCAGTATTTT.

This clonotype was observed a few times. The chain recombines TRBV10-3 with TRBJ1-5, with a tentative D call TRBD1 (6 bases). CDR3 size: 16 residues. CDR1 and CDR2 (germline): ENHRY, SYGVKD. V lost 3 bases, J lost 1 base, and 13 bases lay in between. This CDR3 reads CAISDPGQTSNQPQHF. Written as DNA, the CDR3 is TGTGCCATCAGTGATCCTGGACAGACGAGCAATCAGCCCCAGCATTTT.

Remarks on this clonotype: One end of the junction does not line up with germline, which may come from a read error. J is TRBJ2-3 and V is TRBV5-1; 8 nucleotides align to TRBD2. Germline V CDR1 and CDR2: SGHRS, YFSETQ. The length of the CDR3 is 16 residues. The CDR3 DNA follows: TGCGCAAGCAGCTTGGCATACGGGGGGGACACGGATACGCAGTATTTT. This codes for CASSLAYGGDTDTQYF.